The sequence of this T cell receptor (beta chain) was determined in a study of molecular identifiers for immune sequencing clone quantification. Findings of the study overall: In cases of identical TCR molecules sharing a barcode, highly expanded clone sizes could be underestimated. Among around 1 million naive cells, as was reported, spiked Jurkat TCR RNA from one cell was detectable. Clones above 20 RNA copies contained over 98% of effector molecules but under 1% of naive ones.

The length of the CDR3 is 15 residues. With V trimmed by 4 bases and J by 2 bases, 8 bases remained unmatched. The germline V gene has CDR1 ENHRY and CDR2 SYGVKD. This clonotype was seen a handful of times. No antigen is known for it. Methods described previously, with TCR primers listed, were used for bulk TCR libraries. One entry per CDR3 protein results from TCRdb running MiXCR on the PCR reads. Of roughly 300,000 distinct CDR3 sequences listed, over 20% were seen once; the top ten hold around 0.74%. Sequenced input: naive CD8+ T cells from blood, with Jurkat cell RNA spiked in. Stated subset: FACS-sorted CD8+CD4-CCR7+CD45RA+ naive T cells. The chain uses TRBV10-3 and TRBJ2-7; 7 bases are shared with TRBD1. This clonotype was sampled from a human donor in good health. Some libraries in this study had Jurkat cell RNA spiked in. The CDR3 is CAISAPDQGAYEQYF. CDR3 in DNA: TGTGCCATCAGTGCCCCGGACCAGGGGGCCTACGAGCAGTACTTC.